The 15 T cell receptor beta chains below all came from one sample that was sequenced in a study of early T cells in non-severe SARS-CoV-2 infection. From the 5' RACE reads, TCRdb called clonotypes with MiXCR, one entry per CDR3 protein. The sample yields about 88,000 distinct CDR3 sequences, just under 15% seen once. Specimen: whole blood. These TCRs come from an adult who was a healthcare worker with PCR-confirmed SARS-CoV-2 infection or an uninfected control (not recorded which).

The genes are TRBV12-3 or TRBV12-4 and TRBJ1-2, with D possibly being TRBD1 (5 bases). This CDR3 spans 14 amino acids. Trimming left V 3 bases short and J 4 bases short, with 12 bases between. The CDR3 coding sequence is TGTGCCAGCAGTTTGAGTCGGGGACCCTATGGCTACACCTTC. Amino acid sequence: CASSLSRGPYGYTF.

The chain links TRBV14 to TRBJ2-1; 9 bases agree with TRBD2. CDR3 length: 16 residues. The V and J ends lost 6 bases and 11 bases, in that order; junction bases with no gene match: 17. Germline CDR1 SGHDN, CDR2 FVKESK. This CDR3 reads CASSHPGLAGGVKQFF. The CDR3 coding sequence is TGTGCCAGCAGTCACCCGGGACTCGCGGGGGGGGTTAAGCAGTTCTTC.

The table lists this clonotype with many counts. The CDR3 here is CASSPKAGGSYEQYF. CDR3 coding DNA: TGTGCCAGCTCACCAAAAGCGGGAGGGTCCTACGAGCAGTACTTC. This sequence joins TRBV18 and TRBJ2-7; 10 bases map to TRBD2. V dropped 2 bases and J dropped 1; count of bases not matched to a gene: 2. Germline CDR1 KGHSH, CDR2 LQKENI. This CDR3 has 15 residues. Drawing the rest from reference TRBV18 and TRBJ2-7, the complete variable domain is NAGVMQNPRHLVRRRGQEARLRCSPMKGHSHVYWYRQLPEEGLKFMVYLQKENIIDESGMPKERFSAEFPKEGPSILRIQQVVRGDSAAYFCASSPKAGGSYEQYFGPGTRLTVT.

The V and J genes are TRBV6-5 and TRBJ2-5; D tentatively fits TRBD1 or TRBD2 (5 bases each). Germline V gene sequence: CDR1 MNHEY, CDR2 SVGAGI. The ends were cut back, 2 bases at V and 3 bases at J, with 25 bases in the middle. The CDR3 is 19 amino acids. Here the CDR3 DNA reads TGTGCCAGCAGTTACGGTTACGGGACGGGAAACAACAGAGAAGAGACCCAGTACTTC. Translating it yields CASSYGYGTGNNREETQYF.

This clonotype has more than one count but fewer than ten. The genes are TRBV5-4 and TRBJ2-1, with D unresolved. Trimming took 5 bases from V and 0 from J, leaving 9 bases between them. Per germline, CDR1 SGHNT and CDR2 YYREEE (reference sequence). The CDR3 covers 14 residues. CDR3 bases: TGTGCCAGCAGGTGGTGGGACTCCTACAATGAGCAGTTCTTC. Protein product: CASRWWDSYNEQFF.

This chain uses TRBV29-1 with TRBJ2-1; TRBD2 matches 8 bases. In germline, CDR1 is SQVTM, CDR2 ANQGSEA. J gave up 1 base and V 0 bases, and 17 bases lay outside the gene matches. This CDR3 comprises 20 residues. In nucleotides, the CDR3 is TGCAGCGTTGAAGATCGGGAGGGGATCTGGGTTGGTATTTCCTACAATGAGCAGTTCTTC. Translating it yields CSVEDREGIWVGISYNEQFF.

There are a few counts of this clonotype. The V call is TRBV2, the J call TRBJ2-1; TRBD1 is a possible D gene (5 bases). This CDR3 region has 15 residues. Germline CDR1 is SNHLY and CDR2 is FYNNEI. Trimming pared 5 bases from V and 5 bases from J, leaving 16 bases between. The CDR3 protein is CASSQIFGQDNEQFF. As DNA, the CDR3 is TGTGCCAGCAGTCAGATTTTTGGACAAGACAATGAGCAGTTCTTC.

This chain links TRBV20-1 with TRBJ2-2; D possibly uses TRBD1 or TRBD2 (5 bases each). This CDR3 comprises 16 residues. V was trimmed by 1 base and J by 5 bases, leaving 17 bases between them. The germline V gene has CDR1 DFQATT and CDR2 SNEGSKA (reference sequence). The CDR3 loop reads CSARAHGTWRTGELFF. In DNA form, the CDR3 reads TGCAGTGCTAGAGCCCATGGGACCTGGCGGACCGGGGAGCTGTTTTTT.

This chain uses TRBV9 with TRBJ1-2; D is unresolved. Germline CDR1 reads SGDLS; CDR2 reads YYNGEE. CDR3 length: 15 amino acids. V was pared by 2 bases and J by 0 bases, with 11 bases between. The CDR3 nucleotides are TGTGCCAGCAGCGTTCCCGGCTCCACTAACTATGGCTACACCTTC. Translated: CASSVPGSTNYGYTF.

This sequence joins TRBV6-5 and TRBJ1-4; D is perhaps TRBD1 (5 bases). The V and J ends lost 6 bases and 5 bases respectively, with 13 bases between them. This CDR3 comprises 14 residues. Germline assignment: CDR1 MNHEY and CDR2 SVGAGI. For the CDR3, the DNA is TGTGCCAGCAGGACGGACACCAAAAATGAAAAACTGTTTTTT. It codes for CASRTDTKNEKLFF.

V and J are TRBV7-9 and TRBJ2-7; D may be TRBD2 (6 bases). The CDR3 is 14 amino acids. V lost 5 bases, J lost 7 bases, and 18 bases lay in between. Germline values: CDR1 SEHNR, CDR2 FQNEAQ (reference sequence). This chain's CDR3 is CASSGEDRRREQYF. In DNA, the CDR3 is TGTGCCAGCAGCGGGGAGGACCGCCGGAGGGAGCAGTACTTC.

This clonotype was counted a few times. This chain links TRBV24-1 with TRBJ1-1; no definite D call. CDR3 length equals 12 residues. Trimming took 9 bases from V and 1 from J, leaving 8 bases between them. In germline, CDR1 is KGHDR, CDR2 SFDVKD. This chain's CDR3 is CATLNKNTEAFF. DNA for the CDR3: TGTGCCACCCTCAACAAGAACACTGAAGCTTTCTTT.

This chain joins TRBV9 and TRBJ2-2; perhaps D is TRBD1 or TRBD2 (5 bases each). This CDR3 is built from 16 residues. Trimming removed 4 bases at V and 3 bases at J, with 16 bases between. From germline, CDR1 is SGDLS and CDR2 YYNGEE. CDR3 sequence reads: CASSPRGETHTGELFF. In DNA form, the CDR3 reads TGTGCCAGCAGCCCCCGAGGGGAAACACACACCGGGGAGCTGTTTTTT.

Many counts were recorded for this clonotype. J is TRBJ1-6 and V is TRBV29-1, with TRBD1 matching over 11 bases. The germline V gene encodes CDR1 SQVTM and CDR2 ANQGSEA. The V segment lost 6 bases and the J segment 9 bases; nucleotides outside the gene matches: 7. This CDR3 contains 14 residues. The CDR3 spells CSVRTGGPSSPLHF. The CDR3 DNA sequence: TGCAGCGTGAGGACAGGGGGCCCCTCTTCACCCCTCCACTTT.

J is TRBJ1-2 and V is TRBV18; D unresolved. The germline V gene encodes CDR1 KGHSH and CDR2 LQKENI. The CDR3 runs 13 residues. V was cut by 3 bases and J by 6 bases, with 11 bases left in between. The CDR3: CASSPQETHGYTF. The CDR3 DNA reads TGTGCCAGCTCACCCCAGGAAACCCATGGCTACACCTTC.